This TCR beta chain comes out of a study of vaccination and CD4 T cells after COVID-19. Study as a whole: Collection of post-COVID samples occurred a median roughly 92 days after diagnosis, spanning a range of 35 to 161. SARS-CoV-2, HCoV-NL63, HCoV-OC43 and HCoV-229E supplied the overlapping spike peptides used to stimulate cells.

Treatment meaning: approximately 11-day PBMC culture with coronavirus spike peptide pools or control peptides (ViraFEST assay). About this clonotype: Its antigen is still unknown.

With the Oncomine TCR Beta short-read assay, DNA from cultured CD4+ T cells was sequenced. Genomic DNA was isolated from cultured CD4+ T cells. TCRdb used MiXCR to reprocess the PCR reads, holding one entry per CDR3 protein. The table has 20,000 or so distinct CDR3 sequences, roughly 45% seen once. Germline CDR1 MNHEY, CDR2 SVGAGI. V lost 2 bases and J lost 2, with 7 bases in between. This CDR3 is 15 amino acids long. The study, taken as a whole, reports: Reactive clone data from convalescent patients indicated a median of about 90% appearing only post-vaccination.

The sequence derives from a human donor who had recovered from COVID-19. The rearrangement uses TRBV6-5 and TRBJ2-6, with a possible D match to TRBD1 (6 bases). This specimen was CD4+ T cells from blood, cultured in vitro, taken before SARS-CoV-2 vaccination. The CDR3 loop reads CASSYRGTGANVLTF. CDR3 nucleotides: TGTGCCAGCAGTTACAGGGGGACTGGGGCCAACGTCCTGACTTTC.